This T cell receptor (beta chain) was identified in a study of T cell responses to AZD1222 COVID-19 vaccine. The wider study: Second-dose intervals near 4 or 12 weeks were combined.

Details on this clone: As yet, its antigen is unknown.

General observations from the study: A mostly white British donor set with more females was recruited, and clonal diversity was possibly underestimated. Baseline serology detected seropositivity in only six or seven AZD1222 recipients.

Method: immunoSEQ multiplex PCR; TCRdb's copy keeps in-frame clones and lacks some. The repertoire includes 100,000 to 120,000 clones, approximately 90% of them detected once, and around a tenth sits in the top ten. The CDR3 length is 16 residues. The clonotype was recovered from an adult in good health. The sample was peripheral blood, taken on day 0 of AZD1222 vaccination. The chain recombines TRBV21-1 with TRBJ1-5. TRBV21-1 is assigned pseudogene status. CDR3: CASSLHCRESTQPQHF. The DNA of the CDR3 is TGTGCCAGCAGCTTACATTGCAGGGAGTCGACACAGCCCCAGCATTTT.